The 32 T cell receptor beta chains below come from one sample, sequenced in a study of blood T cell repertoires in COVID-19 (TCRdb year 2020). Library prep was done by the immunoSEQ multiplex PCR assay. Not all clones reach the TCRdb copy of this immuneACCESS table, which keeps in-frame sequences only. Checked studies attribute under half of the gap to unresolved V genes and leave the rest unexplained. In all, the sample holds over 200,000 clones, and about 85% of those were seen once. The ten largest make up 11% of the sample. The material sequenced was PBMCs or T cells enriched from blood (not recorded which). Every receptor here comes from a man in his thirties or forties who had recovered from COVID-19.

The chain links TRBV6-5 to TRBJ1-6; D may be TRBD1 (5 bases). This CDR3 contains 15 residues. CDR1 and CDR2 (germline): MNHEY, SVGAGI. With 6 bases removed from V and 8 bases from J, the gap between germline ends came to 17 bases. The CDR3: CASSWGGTRDSPLHF. The CDR3 DNA is TGTGCCAGCAGCTGGGGCGGGACTAGGGATTCACCCCTCCACTTT.

As concerns this clone: Possible read error: a much larger clone is one base away. This chain uses TRBV6-5 with TRBJ2-3, with 11 bases that match TRBD2. The CDR3 is 16 residues long. Germline V gene sequence: CDR1 MNHEY, CDR2 SVGAGI. The V and J ends lost 0 bases and 1 base, in that order; junction bases with no gene match: 0. The CDR3 here is CASSYSTSGGTDTQYF. CDR3 DNA: TGTGCCAGCAGTTACTCGACTAGCGGGGGCACAGATACGCAGTATTTT.

The CDR3 loop is CASSVDSGNTIYF. CDR3 coding DNA: TGTGCCAGCAGCGTCGACAGTGGAAACACCATATATTTT. V is TRBV11-3 and J is TRBJ1-3; tentative D call: TRBD1 (5 bases). CDR3 length: 13 amino acids. The germline V gene has CDR1 SGHNT and CDR2 YENEEA. Trimming pared 5 bases from V and 3 bases from J, leaving 8 bases between.

This clone showed up just once. The chain combines TRBV6-6 with TRBJ2-1; the match to TRBD1 covers 7 bases. The ends lost 6 bases at V and 7 bases at J; junction bases unmatched: 6. CDR1 is MNHNY, CDR2 SVGAGI, per germline (reference sequence). The CDR3 totals 13 residues. The DNA for the CDR3 is TGTGCCAGCAGCCCCGGGACAGTTAATGAGCAGTTCTTC. It is translated as CASSPGTVNEQFF.

The V and J genes are TRBV19 and TRBJ2-7; TRBD2 matches at 8 bases. Germline V lookup: CDR1 LNHDA, CDR2 SQIVND (reference sequence). Trimming took 6 bases from V and 6 from J; bases not matched to a gene: 10. This CDR3 spans 14 amino acids. The CDR3 loop is CASRLTGLGGEQYF. Written as DNA, the CDR3 is TGTGCCAGTAGGCTCACGGGACTAGGAGGCGAGCAGTACTTC. Full variable domain (remainder filled in from reference TRBV19 and TRBJ2-7): DGGITQSPKYLFRKEGQNVTLSCEQNLNHDAMYWYRQDPGQGLRLIYYSQIVNDFQKGDIAEGYSVSREKKESFPLTVTSAQKNPTAFYLCASRLTGLGGEQYFGPGTRLTVT.

The chain combines TRBV15 with TRBJ1-2; D uncertain. V was pared by 1 base and J by 4 bases, with 13 bases between. The CDR3 consists of 15 residues. Germline V lookup: CDR1 LNHNV, CDR2 YYDKDF (reference sequence). The CDR3 here is CATSRGLGSSYGYTF. The CDR3 DNA reads as TGTGCCACCAGCAGAGGCCTTGGGAGCAGCTATGGCTACACCTTC.

CDR3 residues: CASSTGDSSYEQYF. In DNA form, the CDR3 reads TGCGCCAGCAGCACAGGGGATAGCTCCTACGAGCAGTACTTC. The chain employs TRBV5-1 and TRBJ2-7; 7 bases fit TRBD1. The J segment lost 0 bases and the V segment lost 4 bases, leaving 4 bases of the junction unmatched. The CDR3 runs to 14 residues. CDR1 and CDR2 from the germline V gene are SGHRS and YFSETQ. Supplemented by reference TRBV5-1 and TRBJ2-7, the full variable domain reads KAGVTQTPRYLIKTRGQQVTLSCSPISGHRSVSWYQQTPGQGLQFLFEYFSETQRNKGNFPGRFSGRQFSNSRSEMNVSTLELGDSALYLCASSTGDSSYEQYFGPGTRLTVT.

The chain recombines TRBV5-1 with TRBJ2-7, with TRBD2 matching over 9 bases. Unmatched junction bases numbered 6, after V lost 7 bases and J lost 7 bases. Per germline, CDR1 SGHRS and CDR2 YFSETQ. This CDR3 spans 12 amino acids. The CDR3 DNA reads as TGCGCCAGCTCCGGGACTAGCCGGGAGCAGTACTTC. This gives the protein CASSGTSREQYF. The variable domain in full, with the rest retrieved from reference TRBV5-1 and TRBJ2-7, is KAGVTQTPRYLIKTRGQQVTLSCSPISGHRSVSWYQQTPGQGLQFLFEYFSETQRNKGNFPGRFSGRQFSNSRSEMNVSTLELGDSALYLCASSGTSREQYFGPGTRLTVT.

This chain joins TRBV7-9 and TRBJ2-1; 8 bases match TRBD2. V was clipped by 0 bases and J by 4 bases; unmatched bases: 5. CDR3 length equals 16 residues. Germline CDR1 SEHNR, CDR2 FQNEAQ (reference sequence). CDR3 sequence: CASSLALAGRYNEQFF. The CDR3 coding sequence is TGTGCCAGCAGCTTAGCCCTAGCGGGCCGGTACAATGAGCAGTTCTTC.

J is TRBJ2-7 and V is TRBV7-2, with TRBD1 identical over 7 bases. Germline V lookup: CDR1 SGHTA, CDR2 FQGNSA. The CDR3 extends over 15 amino acids. Trimming cost V 3 bases and J 6 bases; bases outside gene matches: 11. The CDR3 is CASSFSVDRYPEQYF. The CDR3, as DNA: TGTGCCAGCAGCTTTTCGGTGGACAGGTACCCCGAGCAGTACTTC. Together with reference TRBV7-2 and TRBJ2-7, the CDR3 gives the full variable domain: GAGVSQSPSNKVTEKGKDVELRCDPISGHTALYWYRQSLGQGLEFLIYFQGNSAPDKSGLPSDRFSAERTGGSVSTLTIQRTQQEDSAVYLCASSFSVDRYPEQYFGPGTRLTVT.

The table lists this clone with a count of one. The V and J genes are TRBV12-3 or TRBV12-4 and TRBJ2-7; possible D gene TRBD2, 6 bases. The CDR3 is 13 amino acids. Trimming removed 5 bases from V and 6 bases from J, with 14 bases in between. CDR3 amino acids: CASSMRDPGEQYF. The CDR3 region has the DNA TGTGCCAGCAGTATGCGGGACCCTGGCGAGCAGTACTTC.

The V and J genes are TRBV29-1 and TRBJ1-2; no firm D call. This CDR3 region has 13 residues. Trimming cost V 3 bases and J 2 bases, with 10 bases left between them. Germline V lookup: CDR1 SQVTM, CDR2 ANQGSEA. CDR3 sequence (DNA): TGCAGCGTTGACGTCGGGTCGAACTATGGCTACACCTTC. This codes for CSVDVGSNYGYTF.

J is TRBJ2-2 and V is TRBV3-1 (or the pseudogene TRBV3-2); 8 bases map to TRBD2. Germline assignment: CDR1 LGHDT and CDR2 YNNKEL (reference sequence). The trim removed 4 bases at V and 1 base at J, leaving 14 bases unmatched. The CDR3 runs to 19 residues. CDR3 residues: CASSRSVVAGSVNTGELFF. The CDR3 DNA follows: TGTGCCAGCAGCCGCTCGGTGGTAGCGGGATCGGTGAACACCGGGGAGCTGTTTTTT.

In its sample, this clone was seen a few times. This sequence joins TRBV27 and TRBJ1-1; D ambiguous. Germline CDR1 reads MNHEY; CDR2 reads SMNVEV (reference sequence). The CDR3 is 12 amino acids. Deletions cut 2 bases from V and 8 bases from J, with 9 bases between. Here the CDR3 DNA reads TGTGCCAGCAGTTTAATTGCCGGGGAAGCTTTCTTT. Its translation is CASSLIAGEAFF.

This clone was counted a single time. This chain uses TRBV7-2 with TRBJ1-6; tentative D call: TRBD1 (5 bases). The CDR3 is 13 amino acids. Trimming stripped 5 bases from V and 9 bases from J, with 11 bases between. Germline lookup yields CDR1 SGHTA and CDR2 FQGNSA. The CDR3 DNA follows: TGTGCCAGCAGCAGGACATGGGGTTCACCCCTCCACTTT. Residues: CASSRTWGSPLHF.

CDR3 DNA sequence: TGTGCCAGCAGCGTCGCGCTAGCGAGTAGCACAGATACGCAGTATTTT. This codes for CASSVALASSTDTQYF. The genes are TRBV9 and TRBJ2-3; the D gene is possibly TRBD2 (6 bases). This CDR3 comprises 16 residues. Trimming took off 2 bases at V and 0 bases at J, with 13 bases between the two ends. Per germline, CDR1 SGDLS and CDR2 YYNGEE.

The chain joins TRBV9 to TRBJ2-7; D is possibly TRBD1 (5 bases). CDR3 length equals 13 residues. V was pared by 0 bases and J by 3 bases, with 7 bases between. Germline V gives CDR1 SGDLS, CDR2 YYNGEE. CDR3 protein: CASSVGRDYEQYF. CDR3 DNA sequence: TGTGCCAGCAGCGTAGGCAGGGACTACGAGCAGTACTTC.

About this clone itself: Its ends do not fully match the called genes, so a read error is possible. This rearrangement joins TRBV28 to TRBJ2-7, with no clear D. Per the germline V gene, CDR1 is MDHEN and CDR2 is SYDVKM. The CDR3 has 13 amino acids. CDR3 sequence reads: CASSLNRPGSCHF. Here the CDR3 DNA reads TGTGCCAGCAGCCTCAACCGTCCCGGGTCTTGCCACTTC.

The V and J genes are TRBV6-5 and TRBJ1-1, with TRBD1 matching over 8 bases. CDR1 is MNHEY, CDR2 SVGAGI, per germline. Trimming took 7 bases from V and 3 from J; bases not matched to a gene: 7. The CDR3 sequence is 14 residues long. The CDR3 DNA is TGTGCCAGCATCCTGAACAGGGGGGACACTGAAGCTTTCTTT. Encoded protein: CASILNRGDTEAFF.

This chain uses TRBV5-4 with TRBJ2-7, with D possibly matching TRBD2 (5 bases). Per the germline V gene, CDR1 is SGHNT and CDR2 is YYREEE (reference sequence). Trimming took 3 bases from V and 2 from J, leaving 15 bases between them. This CDR3 contains 15 residues. The CDR3 region is CASSWRKGSTYEQYF. CDR3 nucleotide sequence: TGTGCCAGCAGCTGGAGGAAGGGCAGTACCTACGAGCAGTACTTC.

The chain links TRBV10-3 to TRBJ2-2; 9 positions agree with TRBD1. V trimming: 2 bases; J trimming: 3 bases; junction bases outside the gene matches: 7. CDR1 is ENHRY, CDR2 SYGVKD, per germline. The CDR3 is made up of 17 amino acids. The CDR3 bases are TGTGCCATCAGTGAGACGTTACAGGGGGCGCACACCGGGGAGCTGTTTTTT. This codes for CAISETLQGAHTGELFF.

The rearrangement uses TRBV5-4 and TRBJ1-1; TRBD1 agrees at 11 bases. CDR1 SGHNT and CDR2 YYREEE come from the germline V gene (reference sequence). The V gene end was trimmed by 3 bases and the J gene end by 5 bases; junction bases not matched to a gene: 6. The CDR3 runs to 15 residues. CDR3 region: CASSSAGTGGTEAFF. The CDR3 DNA is TGTGCCAGCAGCTCCGCCGGGACAGGGGGTACTGAAGCTTTCTTT.

CDR3 sequence: CASSIVLGGGYTF. CDR3 coding DNA: TGTGCCAGTAGTATCGTGCTCGGGGGTGGCTACACCTTC. The V and J genes are TRBV19 and TRBJ1-2; D possibly corresponds to TRBD1 (5 bases). Deletions cut 3 bases from V and 7 bases from J, with 12 bases between. This CDR3 is built from 13 residues. Germline V gives CDR1 LNHDA, CDR2 SQIVND (reference sequence).

The table lists this clone with a few counts. The chain links TRBV5-8 to TRBJ1-4; D might be TRBD1 (5 bases). CDR3 length: 14 amino acids. Germline CDR1 SGHTS, CDR2 YDEGEE. Between the trimmed V and J ends, which lost 0 bases and 10 bases, there was a span of 13 bases. CDR3 sequence reads: CASSLEGAQGKLFF. The CDR3 region has the DNA TGTGCCAGCAGCTTGGAAGGGGCTCAGGGAAAACTGTTTTTT.

The chain couples TRBV5-1 to TRBJ1-1; D may be TRBD1 (6 bases). This CDR3 is 17 amino acids long. With 0 bases removed from V and 1 base from J, the gap between germline ends came to 16 bases. Germline CDR1 SGHRS, CDR2 YFSETQ. The CDR3 sequence: CASSLGTLTTGNTEAFF. In nucleotides, the CDR3 is TGCGCCAGCAGCTTGGGGACTCTAACGACAGGGAACACTGAAGCTTTCTTT.

J is TRBJ1-1 and V is TRBV6-5; no reliable D call. Trimming stripped 5 bases from V and 4 bases from J, with 5 bases between. Germline loops: CDR1 MNHEY, CDR2 SVGAGI. CDR3 length: 11 amino acids. The DNA for the CDR3 is TGTGCCAGCAGTAGAGGCACTGAAGCTTTCTTT. Its protein product is CASSRGTEAFF.

The chain joins TRBV7-8 to TRBJ2-5; D remains ambiguous. Germline CDR1 SGHVS, CDR2 FQNEAQ. This CDR3 spans 14 amino acids. V was shortened by 5 bases and J by 2 bases, with 12 bases between the two germline ends. The CDR3 spells CASSPPNRQETQYF. The CDR3 DNA follows: TGTGCCAGCAGCCCCCCGAACAGACAAGAGACCCAGTACTTC.

V gene TRBV10-3 combines with J gene TRBJ1-2; perhaps TRBD1 as D (5 bases). The length of the CDR3 is 17 residues. V was shortened by 11 bases and J by 5 bases, with 30 bases between the two germline ends. Germline CDR1 reads ENHRY; CDR2 reads SYGVKD. CDR3 in DNA: TGTGCCCTCTCCGGGGACCCAAGAAAGGGGAGCGGGTATGGCTACACCTTC. It is translated as CALSGDPRKGSGYGYTF.

This chain uses TRBV6-1 with TRBJ1-4; maybe TRBD1 (6 bases). Germline CDR1 MNHNS, CDR2 SASEGT. The CDR3 is made up of 16 amino acids. The V and J ends lost 3 bases and 0 bases respectively, with 11 bases between them. CDR3 sequence (DNA): TGTGCCAGCAGTGATATGCGACAGGCAACTAATGAAAAACTGTTTTTT. It is translated as CASSDMRQATNEKLFF.

The V gene is TRBV30, the J gene TRBJ1-2; the match to TRBD1 covers 9 bases. The V gene's germline CDR1 is GTSNPN and CDR2 SVGIG (reference sequence). The ends lost 0 bases at V and 8 bases at J; junction bases unmatched: 10. The CDR3 contains 15 residues. The CDR3 region has the DNA TGTGCCTGGAGTGTAATACAGGGGGCAGGAGTAGGCTACACCTTC. Protein: CAWSVIQGAGVGYTF.

The chain has TRBV18 and TRBJ1-2, with D uncertain. The CDR3 covers 14 residues. CDR1 and CDR2 (germline): KGHSH, LQKENI. The V end lost 3 bases, the J end lost 3 bases, and 11 bases lay between the germline ends. The CDR3 sequence: CASSPKSSDYGYTF. CDR3 nucleotide sequence: TGTGCCAGCTCACCGAAGAGTTCGGACTATGGCTACACCTTC.

This chain links TRBV19 with TRBJ2-7; 8 nucleotides align to TRBD1. The germline gives CDR1 LNHDA, CDR2 SQIVND (reference sequence). The CDR3 extends over 15 amino acids. After removal of 2 bases from V and 2 bases from J, the junction contained 5 bases not matched to a gene. The CDR3 bases are TGTGCCAGTAGTATATCCGGGACAGGACCCTACGAGCAGTACTTC. It yields the protein CASSISGTGPYEQYF. The full variable domain, with the rest looked up from reference TRBV19 and TRBJ2-7, is DGGITQSPKYLFRKEGQNVTLSCEQNLNHDAMYWYRQDPGQGLRLIYYSQIVNDFQKGDIAEGYSVSREKKESFPLTVTSAQKNPTAFYLCASSISGTGPYEQYFGPGTRLTVT.